The sequence of this T cell receptor (beta chain) was determined in a study of CD8 T cells in acute hepatitis C reinfection. Study observations and caveats: Preferential TRBV04 and TRBV06 usage appeared in all groups and was not explained by the naive pool.

Described time point: acute HCV infection, within 168 days of estimated infection date. Hepatitis C virus-specific T cells were sequenced directly ex vivo without in vitro expansion. CDR1 is LGHNA and CDR2 is YNFKEQ in the germline V gene. The CDR3 extends over 13 amino acids. V was shortened by 0 bases and J by 4 bases, with 6 bases between the two germline ends. Here immunoSEQ multiplex PCR was the method, and the copy in TCRdb shows in-frame clones only, minus some. Of a few thousand clones listed, more than 35% are singletons. The chain links TRBV4-2 to TRBJ1-2; no definite D call. The material sequenced was HCV NS3-1073 tetramer-sorted CD8+ T cells from PBMCs, taken during acute infection. This clonotype originated in a man aged 25-45 years with chronic hepatitis C. CDR3 in DNA: TGTGCCAGCAGCCAAGAACTTTCCTATGGCTACACCTTC. This codes for CASSQELSYGYTF.